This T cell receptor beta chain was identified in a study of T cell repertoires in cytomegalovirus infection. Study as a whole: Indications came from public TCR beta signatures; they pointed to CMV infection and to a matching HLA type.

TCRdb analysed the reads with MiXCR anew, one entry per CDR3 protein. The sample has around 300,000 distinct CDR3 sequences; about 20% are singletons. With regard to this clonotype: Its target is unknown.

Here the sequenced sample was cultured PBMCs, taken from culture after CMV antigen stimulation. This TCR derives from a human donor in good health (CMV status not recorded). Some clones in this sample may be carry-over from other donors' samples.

The CDR3 loop is CSLGQADQPQHF. CDR3 DNA: TGCAGTTTAGGCCAGGCAGACCAGCCCCAGCATTTT. The V gene is TRBV20-1, the J gene TRBJ1-5; no definite D call. The CDR3 is made up of 12 amino acids. The germline gives CDR1 DFQATT, CDR2 SNEGSKA (reference sequence). Trimming shortened V by 8 bases and J by 7 bases, and 15 bases separated the two germline ends.